Following are 21 T cell receptor beta chains from one sample sequenced in a study of shared clonotypes between healthy human individuals (dated by TCRdb to 2020 to 2021). The library was obtained by the immunoSEQ multiplex PCR assay. TCRdb provides this immuneACCESS table in a form limited to in-frame rearrangements. Some clones are lacking; in checked studies, under half of them reflect an unresolved V gene, and why the rest are absent is not known. This sample comprises 600,000 to 750,000 clones, roughly 88% of them detected only once. Jointly, the top ten make up 30% to 35% of the sample. Material for sequencing was memory CD8+ T cells from PBMCs. The cell subset or site label corresponds to: CD45RO+ cells pooled with CCR7-negative TemRA cells. All receptors come from a man aged 18 to 30 in good health. Some clones in this sample may be carry-over from other donors' samples.

To note about this clone: A junction boundary mismatches the germline segment, possibly from a read error. The V and J genes are TRBV25-1 and TRBJ1-5; 7 positions agree with TRBD1. The germline V gene encodes CDR1 MGHDK and CDR2 SYGVNS. This CDR3 has 15 amino acids. The CDR3 spells CASISKVGGNQPQHF. DNA of the CDR3: TGTGCCAGCATCTCTAAGGTAGGGGGCAACCAGCCCCAGCATTTT.

This rearrangement joins TRBV5-3 to TRBJ2-7; 8 nucleotides agree with TRBD2. TRBV5-3 is reported as an ORF; its role is uncertain. CDR3 length: 17 residues. The V gene end was trimmed by 3 bases and the J gene end by 7 bases; junction bases not matched to a gene: 18. This CDR3 is CARSSPNYGTSRGEQYF. The CDR3 DNA is TGTGCCAGAAGCTCCCCAAACTACGGGACTAGTCGGGGTGAGCAGTACTTC.

Written as DNA, the CDR3 is TGTGCCAGCAGCTTAGGGGACAGGGTTGTAAAACTGTTTTTT. Its protein is CASSLGDRVVKLFF. The chain couples TRBV7-9 to TRBJ1-4, with 9 bases aligning to TRBD1. The J segment lost 10 bases and the V segment lost 1 base, leaving 4 bases of the junction unmatched. Per germline, CDR1 SEHNR and CDR2 FQNEAQ (reference sequence). CDR3 length: 14 residues. The complete variable domain, with remaining parts taken from reference TRBV7-9 and TRBJ1-4, reads DTGVSQNPRHKITKRGQNVTFRCDPISEHNRLYWYRQTLGQGPEFLTYFQNEAQLEKSRLLSDRFSAERPKGSFSTLEIQRTEQGDSAMYLCASSLGDRVVKLFFGSGTQLSVL.

The CDR3 sequence: CASSLFKRGWLADTQYF. The DNA for the CDR3 is TGTGCCAGCAGCTTATTCAAAAGGGGTTGGCTCGCAGATACGCAGTATTTT. The chain joins TRBV7-9 to TRBJ2-3, with TRBD1 as a possible D gene (5 bases). Germline V gene sequence: CDR1 SEHNR, CDR2 FQNEAQ (reference sequence). Trimming left V 2 bases short and J 4 bases short, with 19 bases between. The CDR3 length is 17 residues.

The chain couples TRBV29-1 to TRBJ2-7; tentatively, D is TRBD2 (5 bases). The CDR3 runs to 15 residues. CDR1 and CDR2 (germline): SQVTM, ANQGSEA. V lost 0 bases to trimming and J lost 6 bases, with 18 bases between them. The CDR3 DNA follows: TGCAGCGTTGAAGATTGCGGGCCCCTACCCTGCGAGCAGTACTTC. Protein: CSVEDCGPLPCEQYF.

This clone came up once. The chain combines TRBV29-1 with TRBJ1-2; possibly TRBD1 for D (5 bases). V was trimmed by 6 bases and J by 3 bases, leaving 23 bases between them. This CDR3 comprises 16 residues. The germline V gene has CDR1 SQVTM and CDR2 ANQGSEA. The CDR3 here is CSVLSGTVPPYYGYTF. The CDR3 DNA follows: TGCAGCGTACTATCAGGGACCGTCCCCCCTTACTATGGCTACACCTTC.

The rearrangement joins TRBV19 to TRBJ2-7; D is possibly TRBD2 (6 bases). Per germline, CDR1 LNHDA and CDR2 SQIVND (reference sequence). V was trimmed by 5 bases and J by 7 bases, leaving 18 bases between them. The CDR3 consists of 14 residues. The CDR3 nucleotides read TGTGCCAGTAGTCCAGCTCCCGGGGGAATAGAGCAGTACTTC. It translates to CASSPAPGGIEQYF.

This clone appeared a single time. V usage is TRBV7-9 and J usage is TRBJ2-1; D is unresolved. V lost 5 bases and J 5 bases, leaving 10 bases between the germline ends. This CDR3 contains 13 residues. The germline gives CDR1 SEHNR, CDR2 FQNEAQ (reference sequence). CDR3 in DNA: TGTGCCAGCAGCCCCCCGAGTAACAATGAGCAGTTCTTC. Protein sequence: CASSPPSNNEQFF. The variable domain in full, completed from reference TRBV7-9 and TRBJ2-1, reads DTGVSQNPRHKITKRGQNVTFRCDPISEHNRLYWYRQTLGQGPEFLTYFQNEAQLEKSRLLSDRFSAERPKGSFSTLEIQRTEQGDSAMYLCASSPPSNNEQFFGPGTRLTVL.

This chain connects TRBV7-8 to TRBJ2-7, with D hard to call. The germline CDR1 and CDR2 sequences are SGHVS and FQNEAQ. The V and J ends lost 2 bases and 2 bases respectively, with 16 bases between them. This CDR3 is 16 amino acids long. The CDR3 here is CASSLPGHVDAYEQYF. The CDR3, as DNA: TGTGCCAGCAGCTTACCTGGGCATGTGGACGCCTACGAGCAGTACTTC. Together with reference TRBV7-8 and TRBJ2-7, the CDR3 gives the full variable domain: GAGVSQSPRYKVAKRGQDVALRCDPISGHVSLFWYQQALGQGPEFLTYFQNEAQLDKSGLPSDRFFAERPEGSVSTLKIQRTQQEDSAVYLCASSLPGHVDAYEQYFGPGTRLTVT.

On this clone itself: One junction end disagrees with the germline gene, perhaps due to a read error. The rearrangement uses TRBV14 and TRBJ1-2; the match to TRBD1 covers 7 bases. Germline CDR1 and CDR2: SGHDN and FVKESK. CDR3 length equals 11 residues. The CDR3 DNA reads as TGTGCCAGCAGCCTCGGACAGGAGTCCGCCTTC. Encoded protein: CASSLGQESAF.

The CDR3 loop is CASSLYRAETQYF. For the CDR3, the DNA is TGTGCCAGCAGCCTCTACAGGGCCGAGACCCAGTACTTC. The chain uses TRBV7-8 and TRBJ2-5; a weak D match, TRBD1 (6 bases). The CDR3 is 13 residues long. V shed 5 bases and J shed 5 bases, with 12 bases lying between them. CDR1 SGHVS and CDR2 FQNEAQ come from the germline V gene.

The chain joins TRBV10-2 to TRBJ2-7; D gene unclear. This CDR3 is built from 12 residues. V was pared by 6 bases and J by 5 bases, with 11 bases between. Germline CDR1 is WSHSY and CDR2 is SAAADI. The CDR3 DNA is TGCGCCAGCAGGGAACCGGCCCACGAGCAGTACTTC. It translates to CASREPAHEQYF.

V is TRBV15 and J is TRBJ1-1; maybe TRBD1 (6 bases). V shed 1 base and J shed 13 bases, with 19 bases lying between them. This CDR3 comprises 14 residues. Germline V gives CDR1 LNHNV, CDR2 YYDKDF (reference sequence). CDR3 sequence: CATSRASMGAGVFF. CDR3 nucleotide sequence: TGTGCCACCAGCAGAGCCTCTATGGGGGCCGGGGTTTTCTTT.

The V gene is TRBV7-3, the J gene TRBJ2-7, with D tentatively TRBD1 (6 bases). CDR3 length equals 14 residues. V gave up 3 bases and J gave up 4 bases, with 13 bases separating them. Germline assignment: CDR1 SGHTA and CDR2 FQGTGA. The CDR3 coding sequence is TGTGCCAGCAGCTTCACAGGGATTGGGTACGAGCAGTACTTC. It translates to CASSFTGIGYEQYF.

This clone was observed a single time. The rearrangement joins TRBV30 to TRBJ2-1, with D perhaps matching TRBD1 (6 bases). The ends were cut back, 6 bases at V and 0 bases at J, with 12 bases in the middle. This CDR3 has 14 amino acids. CDR1 GTSNPN and CDR2 SVGIG come from the germline V gene (reference sequence). The CDR3 sequence is CACEQGSSYNEQFF. The CDR3 region has the DNA TGTGCCTGTGAACAGGGTAGCTCCTACAATGAGCAGTTCTTC.

Comments on this clone: The same CDR3 arises from other DNA sequences in this sample as well. The V and J genes are TRBV29-1 and TRBJ2-7; the match to TRBD1 covers 10 bases. The V gene end was trimmed by 5 bases and the J gene end by 4 bases; junction bases not matched to a gene: 2. The CDR3 runs to 12 residues. The germline V gene has CDR1 SQVTM and CDR2 ANQGSEA. Here the CDR3 DNA reads TGCAGCGTTTGGGACAGGGGTTACGAGCAGTACTTC. Its protein is CSVWDRGYEQYF.

The V gene is TRBV7-9, the J gene TRBJ2-7; D is undetermined. V lost 0 bases and J 6 bases, leaving 12 bases between the germline ends. This CDR3 is built from 14 residues. The V gene's germline CDR1 is SEHNR and CDR2 FQNEAQ (reference sequence). The CDR3 here is CASSLAWRPGEQYF. The CDR3 DNA follows: TGTGCCAGCAGCTTAGCGTGGCGCCCCGGCGAGCAGTACTTC.

This clone was seen a few times. The genes are TRBV5-5 and TRBJ1-3; no clear D. The length of the CDR3 is 12 residues. Per germline, CDR1 SGHKS and CDR2 YYEKEE (reference sequence). V was cut by 6 bases and J by 2 bases, with 6 bases left in between. The CDR3 DNA reads as TGTGCCAGCACACGAACTGGAAACACCATATATTTT. It codes for CASTRTGNTIYF.

The chain joins TRBV19 to TRBJ2-3, with 8 bases aligning to TRBD2. Germline loops: CDR1 LNHDA, CDR2 SQIVND (reference sequence). V was pared by 7 bases and J by 2 bases, with 8 bases of the junction left unmatched. The CDR3 consists of 15 residues. The CDR3 here is CASTTGTSVTDTQYF. CDR3 DNA: TGTGCCAGTACCACTGGGACTAGTGTCACAGATACGCAGTATTTT.

This chain joins TRBV7-9 and TRBJ1-4, with D tentatively TRBD1 (5 bases). The CDR3 extends over 13 amino acids. Trimming cost V 4 bases and J 8 bases, with 11 bases left between them. Germline-derived CDR1 and CDR2 are SEHNR and FQNEAQ (reference sequence). CDR3 amino acids: CASSSTEGEKLFF. For the CDR3, the DNA is TGTGCCAGCAGCTCGACCGAGGGGGAAAAACTGTTTTTT. Using reference TRBV7-9 and TRBJ1-4 for the parts outside the CDR3, the full variable domain is DTGVSQNPRHKITKRGQNVTFRCDPISEHNRLYWYRQTLGQGPEFLTYFQNEAQLEKSRLLSDRFSAERPKGSFSTLEIQRTEQGDSAMYLCASSSTEGEKLFFGSGTQLSVL.

The chain recombines TRBV15 with TRBJ2-2; maybe TRBD2 (5 bases). The germline CDR1 and CDR2 sequences are LNHNV and YYDKDF (reference sequence). The CDR3 has 17 residues. The V and J ends lost 5 bases and 5 bases respectively, with 21 bases between them. CDR3 residues: CATSGLGGRRGTGELFF. The CDR3 region has the DNA TGTGCCACCAGCGGGCTCGGCGGGCGGCGAGGGACCGGGGAGCTGTTTTTT.